These 15 T cell receptor beta chains came from one sample sequenced in a study of human T cells and chemical hapten exposure. From the RACE reads, TCRdb called clonotypes with MiXCR, one entry per CDR3 protein. This table holds approximately 80,000 distinct CDR3 sequences, 10% found once. The time point here: patch test 2, 6 weeks after DPC sensitization. Treatment in this sample: therapeutic diphenylcyclopropenone sensitization with weekly scalp DPC. The specimen was whole blood, collected in connection with sensitization to the hapten diphenylcyclopropenone (DPC). Receptor source: a woman in her fifties or sixties with alopecia areata. Some clones in this sample may be carry-over from other donors' samples.

This clonotype has just a few counts. V and J are TRBV6-2 or TRBV6-3 and TRBJ2-7; the match to TRBD2 covers 10 bases. The V segment lost 6 bases and the J segment 7 bases; nucleotides outside the gene matches: 3. CDR3 length equals 12 residues. The germline V gene has CDR1 MNHEY and CDR2 SVGEGT. CDR3 DNA sequence: TGTGCCAGCAGCCCTAGCGGGAGTGAGCAGTACTTC. It is translated as CASSPSGSEQYF.

This clonotype was observed many times. The rearrangement links TRBV2 to TRBJ2-2; D ambiguous. Germline CDR1 and CDR2: SNHLY and FYNNEI. Trimming stripped 3 bases from V and 8 bases from J, with 4 bases between. This CDR3 spans 11 amino acids. CDR3 region: CASSERGELFF. Here the CDR3 DNA reads TGTGCCAGCAGTGAGCGGGGGGAGCTGTTTTTT.

V usage is TRBV5-1 and J usage is TRBJ2-2; maybe TRBD1 (5 bases). Germline loops: CDR1 SGHRS, CDR2 YFSETQ. The CDR3 covers 14 residues. The germline V and J ends were trimmed by 5 bases and 3 bases, with 11 bases remaining between them. The CDR3 is CASSPGSDTGELFF. CDR3 DNA: TGCGCCAGCAGTCCAGGGTCGGACACCGGGGAGCTGTTTTTT.

This chain joins TRBV11-2 and TRBJ2-1, with D unresolved. Germline lookup yields CDR1 SGHAT and CDR2 FQNNGV. Trimming left V 7 bases short and J 7 bases short, with 20 bases between. CDR3 size: 15 residues. The CDR3 nucleotides are TGTGCCAGCACCCCCGTCCCAGCGAGGAGAAATGAGCAGTTCTTC. Amino acids: CASTPVPARRNEQFF. The whole variable domain, filled in from reference TRBV11-2 and TRBJ2-1, reads EAGVAQSPRYKIIEKRQSVAFWCNPISGHATLYWYQQILGQGPKLLIQFQNNGVVDDSQLPKDRFSAERLKGVDSTLKIQPAKLEDSAVYLCASTPVPARRNEQFFGPGTRLTVL.

V usage is TRBV7-6 and J usage is TRBJ2-3; D unresolved. The CDR3 is 16 amino acids. Germline V gene data show CDR1 as SGHVS and CDR2 as FNYEAQ. V lost 2 bases and J lost 2, with 14 bases in between. The CDR3 region has the DNA TGTGCCAGCAGCTTAAGTTCCAGCCTTCCCACAGATACGCAGTATTTT. Protein sequence: CASSLSSSLPTDTQYF.

This chain connects TRBV4-1 to TRBJ2-5; D gene unclear. The germline gives CDR1 MGHRA, CDR2 YSYEKL. This CDR3 spans 15 amino acids. V lost 0 bases and J lost 6, with 14 bases in between. This CDR3 is CASSQESGFPQTQYF. In nucleotides, the CDR3 is TGCGCCAGCAGCCAAGAGTCCGGCTTCCCGCAGACCCAGTACTTC.

This chain joins TRBV9 and TRBJ2-7; maybe TRBD1 (6 bases). Deletions cut 3 bases from V and 0 bases from J, with 10 bases between. CDR1 and CDR2 from the germline V gene are SGDLS and YYNGEE. This CDR3 contains 14 residues. The CDR3 nucleotides read TGTGCCAGCAGCGCGACAGGTACCTCCTACGAGCAGTACTTC. Residues: CASSATGTSYEQYF.

In this sample, this clonotype turned up once. V is TRBV2 and J is TRBJ2-1; 9 positions match TRBD1. CDR1 is SNHLY, CDR2 FYNNEI, per germline. There are 14 residues in the CDR3. Germline trimming cut 9 bases from V and 7 bases from J; bases unmatched to any gene: 10. The DNA of the CDR3 is TGTGCCAGGACCCTGGGACAGGGATTGAATGAGCAGTTCTTC. This translates into CARTLGQGLNEQFF.

The CDR3 DNA sequence: TGTGCCAGCAGCATAGGACTAGCGGGAGGGCGAGAGACCCAGTACTTC. Translating gives CASSIGLAGGRETQYF. This sequence joins TRBV7-2 and TRBJ2-5; 15 bases line up with TRBD2. CDR3 size: 16 residues. In germline, CDR1 is SGHTA, CDR2 FQGNSA. V gave up 5 bases and J gave up 4 bases; unmatched junction bases: 5.

Ten or more counts support this clonotype. This sequence joins TRBV7-6 and TRBJ2-7; D remains ambiguous. The CDR3 runs 13 residues. The germline V and J ends were trimmed by 3 bases and 7 bases, with 13 bases remaining between them. Germline values: CDR1 SGHVS, CDR2 FNYEAQ. The CDR3 spells CASSFDQLGEQYF. CDR3 nucleotides: TGTGCCAGCAGCTTCGACCAGTTAGGGGAGCAGTACTTC.

This clonotype was found many times. The genes are TRBV29-1 and TRBJ2-7, with TRBD2 matching 8 bases. Germline V gene sequence: CDR1 SQVTM, CDR2 ANQGSEA. V was pared by 5 bases and J by 0 bases, with 6 bases of the junction left unmatched. CDR3 size: 14 residues. The CDR3 DNA reads as TGCAGCGTTACCGGGACTAGAAACTCCTACGAGCAGTACTTC. The encoded protein is CSVTGTRNSYEQYF.

Comment on this clonotype: A much larger clone sits a single nucleotide away, making a read error possible. The chain employs TRBV5-5 and TRBJ1-1, with TRBD1 identical over 8 bases. The V gene's germline CDR1 is SGHKS and CDR2 YYEKEE (reference sequence). The CDR3 loop spans 15 amino acids. With V trimmed by 3 bases and J by 4 bases, 8 bases remained unmatched. CDR3 protein: CASSWDGQGTTEAFF. CDR3 sequence (DNA): TGTGCCAGCAGCTGGGACGGACAGGGAACCACTGAAGCTTTCTTT.

This clonotype turned up a few times. The chain uses TRBV5-4 and TRBJ2-1; D is perhaps TRBD1 (6 bases). The ends were cut back, 4 bases at V and 5 bases at J, with 13 bases in the middle. CDR1 and CDR2 from the germline V gene are SGHNT and YYREEE (reference sequence). The CDR3 is 14 amino acids. In DNA, the CDR3 is TGTGCCAGCAGCCCCAGGGGAAGCGACAATGAGCAGTTCTTC. Translation: CASSPRGSDNEQFF.

This chain uses TRBV29-1 with TRBJ2-1; D is unresolved. V was clipped by 0 bases and J by 1 base, with 10 bases between them. The germline V gene encodes CDR1 SQVTM and CDR2 ANQGSEA. The CDR3 runs to 15 residues. CDR3 coding DNA: TGCAGCGTTGAAGATCGGAAGGGATCCTACAATGAGCAGTTCTTC. Encoded protein: CSVEDRKGSYNEQFF.

V gene TRBV10-3 combines with J gene TRBJ2-2, with D unresolved. There are 12 residues in the CDR3. From germline, CDR1 is ENHRY and CDR2 SYGVKD. Trimming shortened V by 4 bases and J by 6 bases, and 6 bases separated the two germline ends. The CDR3 loop reads CAISVIPGELFF. CDR3 nucleotides: TGTGCCATCAGTGTCATCCCCGGGGAGCTGTTTTTT.